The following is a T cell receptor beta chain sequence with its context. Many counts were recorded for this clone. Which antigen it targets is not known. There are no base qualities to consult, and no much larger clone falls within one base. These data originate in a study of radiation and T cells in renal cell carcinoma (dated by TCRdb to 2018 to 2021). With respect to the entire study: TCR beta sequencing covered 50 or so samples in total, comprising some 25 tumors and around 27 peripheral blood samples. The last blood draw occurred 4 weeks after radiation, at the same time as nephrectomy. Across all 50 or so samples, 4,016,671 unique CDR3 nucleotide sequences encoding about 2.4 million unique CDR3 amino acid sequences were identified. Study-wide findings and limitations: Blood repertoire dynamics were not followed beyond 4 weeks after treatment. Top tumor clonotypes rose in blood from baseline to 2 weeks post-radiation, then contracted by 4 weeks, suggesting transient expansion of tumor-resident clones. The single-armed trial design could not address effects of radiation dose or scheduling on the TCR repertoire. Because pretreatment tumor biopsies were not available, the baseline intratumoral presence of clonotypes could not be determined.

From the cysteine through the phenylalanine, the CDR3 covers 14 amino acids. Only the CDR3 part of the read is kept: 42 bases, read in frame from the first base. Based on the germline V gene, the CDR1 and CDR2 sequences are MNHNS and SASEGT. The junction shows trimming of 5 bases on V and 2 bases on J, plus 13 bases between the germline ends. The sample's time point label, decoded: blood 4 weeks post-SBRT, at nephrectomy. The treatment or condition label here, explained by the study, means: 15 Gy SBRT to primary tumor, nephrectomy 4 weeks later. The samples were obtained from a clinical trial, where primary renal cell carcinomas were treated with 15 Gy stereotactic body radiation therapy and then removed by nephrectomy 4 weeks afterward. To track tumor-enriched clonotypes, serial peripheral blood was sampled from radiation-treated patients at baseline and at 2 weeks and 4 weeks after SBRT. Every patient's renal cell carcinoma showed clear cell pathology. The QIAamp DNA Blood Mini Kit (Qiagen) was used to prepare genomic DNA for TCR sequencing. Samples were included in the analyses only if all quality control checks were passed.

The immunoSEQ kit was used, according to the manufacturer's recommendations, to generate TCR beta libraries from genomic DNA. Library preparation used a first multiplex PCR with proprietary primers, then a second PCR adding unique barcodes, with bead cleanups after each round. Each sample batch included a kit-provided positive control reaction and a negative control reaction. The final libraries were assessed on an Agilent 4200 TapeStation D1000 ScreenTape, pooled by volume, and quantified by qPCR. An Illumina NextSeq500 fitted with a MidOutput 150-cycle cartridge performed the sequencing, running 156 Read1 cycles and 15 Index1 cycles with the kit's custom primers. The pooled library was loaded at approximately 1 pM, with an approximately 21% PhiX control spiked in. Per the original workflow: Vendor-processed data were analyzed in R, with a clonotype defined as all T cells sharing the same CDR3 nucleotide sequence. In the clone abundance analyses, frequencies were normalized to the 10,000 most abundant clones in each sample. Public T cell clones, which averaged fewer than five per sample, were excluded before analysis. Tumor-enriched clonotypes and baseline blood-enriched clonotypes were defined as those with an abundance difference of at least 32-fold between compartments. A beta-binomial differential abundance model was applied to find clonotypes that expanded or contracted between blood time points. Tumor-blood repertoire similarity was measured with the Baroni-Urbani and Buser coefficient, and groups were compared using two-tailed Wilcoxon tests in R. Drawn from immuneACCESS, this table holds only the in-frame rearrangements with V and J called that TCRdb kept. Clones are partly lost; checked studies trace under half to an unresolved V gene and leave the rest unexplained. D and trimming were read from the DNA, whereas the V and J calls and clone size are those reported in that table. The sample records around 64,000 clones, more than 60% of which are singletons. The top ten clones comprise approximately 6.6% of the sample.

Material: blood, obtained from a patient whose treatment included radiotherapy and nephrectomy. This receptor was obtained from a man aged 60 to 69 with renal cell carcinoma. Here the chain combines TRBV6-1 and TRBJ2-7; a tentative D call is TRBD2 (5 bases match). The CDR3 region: CASSLTGGPYEQYF. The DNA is TGTGCCAGCAGTCTTACCGGAGGCCCCTACGAGCAGTACTTC.